What follows are 10 T cell receptor beta chains derived from one specimen sequenced in a study of human T cells and chemical hapten exposure. TCRdb independently ran MiXCR on the RACE reads; one entry per CDR3 protein. The sample lists over 35,000 distinct CDR3 sequences, over 9.5% occurring once. Time point in this sample: pre-sensitization, week 0. Documented treatment: therapeutic diphenylcyclopropenone sensitization with weekly scalp DPC. The starting material was whole blood, obtained in connection with sensitization to the hapten diphenylcyclopropenone (DPC). The receptors shown here come from a man younger than 45 with alopecia areata. Some clones in this sample may be carry-over from other donors' samples.

This clonotype was observed many times. V is TRBV7-8 and J is TRBJ2-1, with 7 bases identical to TRBD2. The CDR3 consists of 15 residues. Germline-derived CDR1 and CDR2 are SGHVS and FQNEAQ. With 1 base clipped from V and 4 bases from J, the junction kept 4 bases outside the gene matches. The CDR3 sequence: CASSLVGGTYNEQFF. CDR3 nucleotides: TGTGCCAGCAGCTTAGTCGGGGGGACGTACAATGAGCAGTTCTTC.

This clonotype has ten or more counts. The CDR3: CASSLRRGESTEAFF. CDR3 DNA: TGTGCCAGCAGCTTGAGAAGAGGGGAGAGCACTGAAGCTTTCTTT. This chain links TRBV5-6 with TRBJ1-1; TRBD1 is a possible D gene (5 bases). Trimming left V 1 base short and J 4 bases short, with 14 bases between. CDR3 length: 15 residues. The germline V gene encodes CDR1 SGHDT and CDR2 YYEEEE. Looking up the rest from reference TRBV5-6 and TRBJ1-1 gives the full variable domain: DAGVTQSPTHLIKTRGQQVTLRCSPKSGHDTVSWYQQALGQGPQFIFQYYEEEERQRGNFPDRFSGHQFPNYSSELNVNALLLGDSALYLCASSLRRGESTEAFFGQGTRLTVV.

This sequence joins TRBV6-1 and TRBJ1-6; 7 bases are shared with TRBD1. The germline gives CDR1 MNHNS, CDR2 SASEGT. The junction had 12 bases not matched to a gene; V was cut back by 2 bases and J by 14 bases. This CDR3 comprises 15 residues. CDR3 DNA: TGTGCCAGCAGTGAAATTAGAGGGGGCGCACGAGCCCTCCACTTT. Protein sequence: CASSEIRGGARALHF.

In its sample, this clonotype was seen many times. The rearrangement joins TRBV20-1 to TRBJ2-1; 12 nucleotides line up with TRBD2. This CDR3 is built from 13 residues. Germline-derived CDR1 and CDR2 are DFQATT and SNEGSKA (reference sequence). CDR3 residues: CRLLAGGPNEQFF. The CDR3 DNA is TGCAGGTTGCTAGCGGGAGGGCCCAATGAGCAGTTCTTC.

This clonotype showed up many times. This sequence joins TRBV11-3 and TRBJ2-2; possibly TRBD2 for D (5 bases). Per germline, CDR1 SGHNT and CDR2 YENEEA. V lost 8 bases and J lost 3, with 13 bases in between. This CDR3 is built from 14 residues. The CDR3 reads CASGAGLYTGELFF. DNA of the CDR3: TGTGCCAGCGGAGCCGGACTCTACACCGGGGAGCTGTTTTTT.

This clonotype was seen many times. The gene calls are TRBV6-5 and TRBJ1-5; D gene ambiguous. The germline V gene encodes CDR1 MNHEY and CDR2 SVGAGI. CDR3 size: 15 residues. With 4 bases removed from V and 4 bases from J, the gap between germline ends came to 14 bases. CDR3 sequence (DNA): TGTGCCAGCAGTTCTGTCAGGAGCCAAAATCAGCCCCAGCATTTT. Protein sequence: CASSSVRSQNQPQHF.

This clonotype was counted many times. V usage is TRBV18 and J usage is TRBJ2-5, with D hard to call. From germline, CDR1 is KGHSH and CDR2 LQKENI. There are 11 residues in the CDR3. V was shortened by 5 bases and J by 5 bases, with 6 bases between the two germline ends. The CDR3 DNA reads as TGTGCCAGCTCAAACGCCGAGACCCAGTACTTC. It encodes CASSNAETQYF.

This clonotype was counted many times. The chain employs TRBV28 and TRBJ2-7; 8 nucleotides agree with TRBD2. This CDR3 is built from 13 residues. In germline, CDR1 is MDHEN, CDR2 SYDVKM. V trimming: 5 bases; J trimming: 3 bases; junction bases outside the gene matches: 3. CDR3 in amino acids: CASSRTSNYEQYV. CDR3 in DNA: TGTGCCAGCAGTCGGACTAGCAACTACGAGCAGTACGTC.

The chain recombines TRBV5-5 with TRBJ2-7; 8 nucleotides align to TRBD1. This CDR3 is built from 13 residues. Germline V gene sequence: CDR1 SGHKS, CDR2 YYEKEE (reference sequence). J was trimmed by 4 bases and V by 1 base; bases with no gene match: 1. For the CDR3, the DNA is TGTGCCAGCAGCTTGACAGGGGGGTACGAGCAGTACTTC. It encodes CASSLTGGYEQYF. Full variable domain (remainder filled in from reference TRBV5-5 and TRBJ2-7): DAGVTQSPTHLIKTRGQQVTLRCSPISGHKSVSWYQQVLGQGPQFIFQYYEKEERGRGNFPDRFSARQFPNYSSELNVNALLLGDSALYLCASSLTGGYEQYFGPGTRLTVT.

This clonotype has at least ten counts. This chain links TRBV11-2 with TRBJ2-7, with D perhaps TRBD2 (6 bases). Trimming shortened V by 2 bases and J by 6 bases, and 20 bases separated the two germline ends. The CDR3 runs to 16 residues. Germline CDR1 is SGHAT and CDR2 is FQNNGV. CDR3 region: CASSLYRDSKDFEQYV. In DNA, the CDR3 is TGTGCCAGCAGCTTATACCGGGACTCAAAAGACTTCGAGCAGTACGTC.